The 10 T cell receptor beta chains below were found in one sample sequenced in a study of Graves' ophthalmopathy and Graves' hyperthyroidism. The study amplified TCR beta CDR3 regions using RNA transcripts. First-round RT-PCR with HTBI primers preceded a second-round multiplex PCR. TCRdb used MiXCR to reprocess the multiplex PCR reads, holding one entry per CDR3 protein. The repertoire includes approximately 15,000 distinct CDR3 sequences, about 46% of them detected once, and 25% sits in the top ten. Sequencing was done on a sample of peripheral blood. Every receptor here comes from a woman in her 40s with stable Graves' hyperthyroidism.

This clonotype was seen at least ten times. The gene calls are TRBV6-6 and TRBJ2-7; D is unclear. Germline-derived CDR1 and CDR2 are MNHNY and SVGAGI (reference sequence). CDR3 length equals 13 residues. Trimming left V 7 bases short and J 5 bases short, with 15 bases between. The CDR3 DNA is TGTGCCAGCACACCGATGTTGGCAAACGAGCAGTACTTC. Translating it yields CASTPMLANEQYF.

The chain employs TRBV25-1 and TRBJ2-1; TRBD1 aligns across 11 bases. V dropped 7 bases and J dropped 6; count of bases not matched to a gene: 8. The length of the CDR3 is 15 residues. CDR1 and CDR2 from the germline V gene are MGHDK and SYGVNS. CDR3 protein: CASTPGDRGSNEQFF. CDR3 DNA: TGTGCCAGCACCCCCGGGGACAGGGGGAGCAATGAGCAGTTCTTC.

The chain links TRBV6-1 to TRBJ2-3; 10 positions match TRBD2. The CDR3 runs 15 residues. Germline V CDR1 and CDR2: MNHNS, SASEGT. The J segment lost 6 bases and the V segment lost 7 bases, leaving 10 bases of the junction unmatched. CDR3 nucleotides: TGTGCCAGCACTAGCGGGGGCCGCCCCGAGGATACGCAGTATTTT. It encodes CASTSGGRPEDTQYF.

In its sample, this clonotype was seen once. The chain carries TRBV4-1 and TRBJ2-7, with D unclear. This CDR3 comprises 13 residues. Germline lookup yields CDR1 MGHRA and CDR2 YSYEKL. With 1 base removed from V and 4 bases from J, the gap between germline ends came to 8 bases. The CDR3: CASSQAELYEQYF. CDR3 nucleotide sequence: TGCGCCAGCAGCCAAGCTGAACTGTACGAGCAGTACTTC.

CDR3 in amino acids: CASSPSDGSSYNEQFF. The CDR3 DNA is TGTGCCAGCAGTCCCTCAGACGGTAGCTCCTACAATGAGCAGTTCTTC. The genes are TRBV6-6 and TRBJ2-1; D ambiguous. Germline V gene sequence: CDR1 MNHNY, CDR2 SVGAGI (reference sequence). The CDR3 contains 16 residues. The V end lost 5 bases, the J end lost 0 bases, and 14 bases lay between the germline ends.

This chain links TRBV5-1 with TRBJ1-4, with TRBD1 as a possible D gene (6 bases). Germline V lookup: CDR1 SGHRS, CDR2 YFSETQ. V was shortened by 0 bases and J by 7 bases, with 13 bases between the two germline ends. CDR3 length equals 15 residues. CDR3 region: CASSLEQGGREKLFF. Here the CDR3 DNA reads TGCGCCAGCAGCTTGGAACAGGGCGGTCGTGAAAAACTGTTTTTT.

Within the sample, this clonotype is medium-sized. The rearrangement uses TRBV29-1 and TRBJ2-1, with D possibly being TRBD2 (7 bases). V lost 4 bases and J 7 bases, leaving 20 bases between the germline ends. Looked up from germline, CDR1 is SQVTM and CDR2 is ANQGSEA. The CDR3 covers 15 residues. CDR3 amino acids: CSVGKGGVYGNEQFF. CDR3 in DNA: TGCAGCGTTGGAAAGGGGGGGGTGTATGGGAATGAGCAGTTCTTC.

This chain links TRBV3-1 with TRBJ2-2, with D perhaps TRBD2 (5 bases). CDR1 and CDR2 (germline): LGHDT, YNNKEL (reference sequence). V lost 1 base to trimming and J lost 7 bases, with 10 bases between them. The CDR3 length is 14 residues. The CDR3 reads CASSQAVRVGELFF. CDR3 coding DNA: TGTGCCAGCAGCCAAGCCGTGAGGGTCGGGGAGCTGTTTTTT.

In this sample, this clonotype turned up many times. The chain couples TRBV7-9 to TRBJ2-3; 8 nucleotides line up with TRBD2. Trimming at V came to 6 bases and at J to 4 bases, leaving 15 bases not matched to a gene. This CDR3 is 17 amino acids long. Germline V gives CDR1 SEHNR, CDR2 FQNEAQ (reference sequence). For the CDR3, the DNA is TGTGCCAGCAGTTCAACGCCGGGACTAGGTTCAGCAGATACGCAGTATTTT. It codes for CASSSTPGLGSADTQYF.

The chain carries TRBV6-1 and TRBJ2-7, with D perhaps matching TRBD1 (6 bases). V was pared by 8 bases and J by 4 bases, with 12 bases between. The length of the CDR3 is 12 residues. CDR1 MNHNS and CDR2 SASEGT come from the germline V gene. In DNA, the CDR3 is TGTGCCAGCTTGCAGGGGCTATACGAGCAGTACTTC. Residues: CASLQGLYEQYF.